The next 21 T cell receptor beta chains were all read from a single sample in a study of shared clonotypes between healthy human individuals. The naive CD8 fraction comprised CD45RO-negative cells positively selected for CCR7 and excluded terminally differentiated effector memory CD45RA+ cells. Repertoires were generated with immunoSEQ multiplex PCR, while TCRdb's copy carries only in-frame clones and drops some. The table has about 2 million clones, about 95% seen once; the top ten hold roughly 1%. Sequencing was carried out using naive CD8+ T cells sorted from blood. The source of these receptors is a young man in good health.

The chain carries TRBV10-3 and TRBJ2-2; 11 bases map to TRBD2. V lost 3 bases, J lost 6 bases, and 9 bases stayed unmatched. Germline V lookup: CDR1 ENHRY, CDR2 SYGVKD. This CDR3 is 17 amino acids long. The CDR3 loop reads CAISDGSGRATPGELFF. In nucleotides, the CDR3 is TGTGCCATCAGTGACGGTAGCGGGAGGGCTACACCCGGGGAGCTGTTTTTT.

This clone was recorded once. The CDR3 does not close with the conserved phenylalanine or tryptophan, likely indicating a read error. Because the CDR3's place on the DNA is in doubt, the DNA is left out and the CDR3 is given as listed by TCRdb. The chain uses TRBV19 and TRBJ1-2; the table assigns TRBD1, which was not confirmed against the DNA. Germline V gives CDR1 LNHDA, CDR2 SQIVND (reference sequence). The CDR3 adds up to 12 amino acids, both ends counted. The CDR3 sequence: CASSILNPGVPG.

This clone has only one observation. The V call is TRBV6-6, the J call TRBJ1-2, with D possibly TRBD1 on 5 matching bases. This CDR3 has 15 residues. From germline, CDR1 is MNHNY and CDR2 SVGAGI (reference sequence). The V and J ends lost 6 bases and 5 bases respectively, with 19 bases between them. CDR3 coding DNA: TGTGCCAGCAGCCCCACAGGCCAAGGAATATATGGCTACACCTTC. Protein sequence: CASSPTGQGIYGYTF.

This chain uses TRBV4-1 with TRBJ2-7, with D possibly TRBD1 on 6 matching bases. The germline V and J ends were trimmed by 0 bases and 0 bases, with 12 bases remaining between them. The CDR3 extends over 16 amino acids. Germline loops: CDR1 MGHRA, CDR2 YSYEKL. The CDR3 nucleotides are TGCGCCAGCAGCCAAGATGCAGGGGCAAGCTCCTACGAGCAGTACTTC. Residues: CASSQDAGASSYEQYF.

In nucleotides, the CDR3 is TGCGCCAGCAGCCCCCCGCGGGTAGCCCCTTCCGAGCAGTACTTC. Translated, it gives CASSPPRVAPSEQYF. The chain recombines TRBV4-1 with TRBJ2-7; D possibly corresponds to TRBD2 (5 bases). Trimming removed 4 bases from V and 6 bases from J, with 19 bases in between. The CDR3 has 15 amino acids. In germline, CDR1 is MGHRA, CDR2 YSYEKL.

This chain joins TRBV6-5 and TRBJ2-7; possible D gene TRBD2, 5 bases. Germline V gene sequence: CDR1 MNHEY, CDR2 SVGAGI. The CDR3 extends over 16 amino acids. Trimming took 4 bases from V and 2 from J, leaving 18 bases between them. The CDR3 DNA sequence: TGTGCCAGCAGTTCCTTGGCGGGCGTAGGGACCTACGAGCAGTACTTC. Its protein is CASSSLAGVGTYEQYF.

This rearrangement joins TRBV4-3 to TRBJ1-4, with D possibly being TRBD1 (5 bases). This CDR3 is 16 amino acids long. The ends were cut back, 0 bases at V and 6 bases at J, with 14 bases in the middle. Germline CDR1 and CDR2: LGHNA and YSLEER. This CDR3 reads CASSQDADGGYEKLFF. CDR3 sequence (DNA): TGCGCCAGCAGCCAAGATGCTGACGGGGGATATGAAAAACTGTTTTTT.

The rearrangement joins TRBV28 to TRBJ2-3; 7 nucleotides line up with TRBD2. The CDR3 runs to 19 residues. The trim removed 1 base at V and 4 bases at J, leaving 17 bases unmatched. Germline-derived CDR1 and CDR2 are MDHEN and SYDVKM. This chain's CDR3 is CASSLSSPRASGDSDTQYF. Here the CDR3 DNA reads TGTGCCAGCAGTTTATCCTCCCCGAGGGCGAGCGGGGACTCAGATACGCAGTATTTT.

This clone was seen only once. Here the CDR3 DNA reads TGTGCCAGTAGCCCCGGTGGGGGAGGGGGCTACGAGCAGTACTTC. This codes for CASSPGGGGGYEQYF. The rearrangement uses TRBV19 and TRBJ2-7; possible D gene TRBD2, 7 bases. Germline loops: CDR1 LNHDA, CDR2 SQIVND (reference sequence). Trimming took 6 bases from V and 3 from J, leaving 18 bases between them. This CDR3 contains 15 residues. The whole variable domain, remainder taken from reference TRBV19 and TRBJ2-7, is DGGITQSPKYLFRKEGQNVTLSCEQNLNHDAMYWYRQDPGQGLRLIYYSQIVNDFQKGDIAEGYSVSREKKESFPLTVTSAQKNPTAFYLCASSPGGGGGYEQYFGPGTRLTVT.

This chain connects TRBV27 to TRBJ2-2; 7 nucleotides line up with TRBD2. This CDR3 is 16 amino acids long. V dropped 1 base and J dropped 3; count of bases not matched to a gene: 5. Germline V CDR1 and CDR2: MNHEY, SMNVEV (reference sequence). The CDR3 nucleotides read TGTGCCAGCAGTTTATGGGGGGGAAAAGACACCGGGGAGCTGTTTTTT. It yields the protein CASSLWGGKDTGELFF.

This chain connects TRBV29-1 to TRBJ2-1, with D perhaps matching TRBD2 (7 bases). Looked up from germline, CDR1 is SQVTM and CDR2 is ANQGSEA. V was clipped by 7 bases and J by 9 bases, with 19 bases between them. The length of the CDR3 is 13 residues. The CDR3 protein is CSAGGEVPSEQFF. The CDR3 DNA is TGCAGCGCGGGGGGCGAGGTACCAAGTGAGCAGTTCTTC.

This chain joins TRBV28 and TRBJ1-4; D call uncertain. V lost 5 bases, J lost 7 bases, and 11 bases lay in between. The CDR3 is 13 residues long. Germline CDR1 and CDR2: MDHEN and SYDVKM. Here the CDR3 reads CASSPWMGEKLFF. The DNA for the CDR3 is TGTGCCAGCAGTCCTTGGATGGGTGAAAAACTGTTTTTT.

The table lists this clone with a few counts. The chain combines TRBV7-9 with TRBJ1-2; D uncertain. The CDR3 has 14 amino acids. Germline CDR1 is SEHNR and CDR2 is FQNEAQ (reference sequence). The ends were cut back, 5 bases at V and 5 bases at J, with 15 bases in the middle. The CDR3 is CASSPPVAGYGYTF. The CDR3 DNA reads as TGTGCCAGCAGCCCCCCGGTAGCAGGATATGGCTACACCTTC. Variable domain in full (rest from reference TRBV7-9 and TRBJ1-2): DTGVSQNPRHKITKRGQNVTFRCDPISEHNRLYWYRQTLGQGPEFLTYFQNEAQLEKSRLLSDRFSAERPKGSFSTLEIQRTEQGDSAMYLCASSPPVAGYGYTFGSGTRLTVV.

The CDR3 DNA reads as TGTGCCATCAGTGATCCGGGACAGGGGGCGGATGGCTACACCTTC. Translated, it gives CAISDPGQGADGYTF. The chain uses TRBV10-3 and TRBJ1-2; 12 bases agree with TRBD1. The germline V gene encodes CDR1 ENHRY and CDR2 SYGVKD. The CDR3 is made up of 15 amino acids. The V segment lost 3 bases and the J segment 6 bases; nucleotides outside the gene matches: 5.

The rearrangement joins TRBV4-1 to TRBJ2-7; TRBD1 or TRBD2 may be the D gene (5 bases each). This CDR3 has 15 residues. The V end was cut by 4 bases, the J end by 3 bases, with 16 bases between. Germline CDR1 is MGHRA and CDR2 is YSYEKL. The CDR3 nucleotides are TGCGCCAGCAGCCTCCTGGGAGAGGGGAACTACGAGCAGTACTTC. It codes for CASSLLGEGNYEQYF.

The rearrangement joins TRBV5-1 to TRBJ2-3; D uncertain. This CDR3 is 12 amino acids long. The germline CDR1 and CDR2 sequences are SGHRS and YFSETQ. Trimming took off 5 bases at V and 6 bases at J, with 10 bases between the two ends. The CDR3 bases are TGCGCCAGCAGTGACCCCGCGGATACGCAGTATTTT. Residues: CASSDPADTQYF. The full variable domain, in which reference TRBV5-1 and TRBJ2-3 provide the parts outside the CDR3, is KAGVTQTPRYLIKTRGQQVTLSCSPISGHRSVSWYQQTPGQGLQFLFEYFSETQRNKGNFPGRFSGRQFSNSRSEMNVSTLELGDSALYLCASSDPADTQYFGPGTRLTVL.

This clone was counted between two and nine times. The V call is TRBV10-3, the J call TRBJ2-2; no definite D call. Trimming left V 10 bases short and J 0 bases short, with 6 bases between. The germline V gene has CDR1 ENHRY and CDR2 SYGVKD. There are 12 residues in the CDR3. The DNA for the CDR3 is TGTGCCACCAACTCGAACACCGGGGAGCTGTTTTTT. It yields the protein CATNSNTGELFF.

This clone was recorded a few times. This same CDR3 is encoded by further DNA sequences in the sample. The chain has TRBV5-6 and TRBJ2-2; D ambiguous. Germline CDR1 reads SGHDT; CDR2 reads YYEEEE. V dropped 0 bases and J dropped 0 bases, with 3 bases sitting between them. This CDR3 is built from 14 residues. The CDR3 region has the DNA TGTGCCAGCAGCTTGGCCCCGAACACCGGGGAGCTGTTTTTT. Encoded protein: CASSLAPNTGELFF.

The V and J genes are TRBV29-1 and TRBJ2-3, with D possibly being TRBD2 (5 bases). CDR3 length: 13 amino acids. The germline V and J ends were trimmed by 7 bases and 0 bases, with 11 bases remaining between them. Germline V gene lookup returns CDR1 SQVTM and CDR2 ANQGSEA. The CDR3 DNA sequence: TGCAGCGCATTAGCGTCTAGCACAGATACGCAGTATTTT. Translated, it gives CSALASSTDTQYF.

A remark on this clone: At the DNA level, this CDR3 is encoded by other sequences in the same sample as well. The chain recombines TRBV27 with TRBJ1-1, with D perhaps TRBD1 (5 bases). CDR1 and CDR2 from the germline V gene are MNHEY and SMNVEV (reference sequence). V was clipped by 2 bases and J by 1 base, with 5 bases between them. This CDR3 has 13 amino acids. CDR3 in DNA: TGTGCCAGCAGTTTAGGGACGAACACTGAAGCTTTCTTT. Amino acids: CASSLGTNTEAFF.

The rearrangement joins TRBV11-2 to TRBJ1-2; D unclear. The CDR3 has 15 residues. Germline CDR1 is SGHAT and CDR2 is FQNNGV. V was clipped by 1 base and J by 4 bases, with 13 bases between them. DNA of the CDR3: TGTGCCAGCAGCTTAGGTGGAGGGCTGCGCTATGGCTACACCTTC. It encodes CASSLGGGLRYGYTF.